One sample yielded the 8 T cell receptor beta chains listed below, sequenced in a study of cytomegalovirus exposure and HLA in healthy donors. PCR used 60 Vbeta primers and 13 Jbeta primers. Here immunoSEQ multiplex PCR was the method, and the copy in TCRdb shows in-frame clones only, minus some. The repertoire includes 70,000 to 95,000 clones, 65% to 80% of them detected once, and over 9.5% sits in the top ten. Sequenced input: PBMCs. These receptors all stem from a man aged 25-45 years in good health and CMV-seropositive.

The rearrangement links TRBV11-2 to TRBJ1-1; D unclear. V was clipped by 2 bases and J by 1 base, with 8 bases between them. From germline, CDR1 is SGHAT and CDR2 FQNNGV. The CDR3 totals 14 residues. As DNA, the CDR3 is TGTGCCAGCAGCTTAAGTCCGGGGAACACTGAAGCTTTCTTT. Its protein is CASSLSPGNTEAFF. Combining the CDR3 with reference TRBV11-2 and TRBJ1-1 gives the whole variable domain EAGVAQSPRYKIIEKRQSVAFWCNPISGHATLYWYQQILGQGPKLLIQFQNNGVVDDSQLPKDRFSAERLKGVDSTLKIQPAKLEDSAVYLCASSLSPGNTEAFFGQGTRLTVV.

The rearrangement links TRBV14 to TRBJ2-5; TRBD1 matches at 8 bases. V dropped 4 bases and J dropped 0; count of bases not matched to a gene: 4. CDR3 size: 15 residues. CDR1 and CDR2 (germline): SGHDN, FVKESK. CDR3 nucleotide sequence: TGTGCCAGCAGCCCATGGACAGGGTACCAAGAGACCCAGTACTTC. It specifies CASSPWTGYQETQYF.

A remark on this clone: The junction departs from germline at one end; a sequencing error may be responsible. The chain employs TRBV7-9 and TRBJ2-5, with D tentatively TRBD1 (7 bases). Germline V gene sequence: CDR1 SEHNR, CDR2 FQNEAQ (reference sequence). The CDR3 has 16 residues. The CDR3 loop is CSSSLATGEVGETQYF. The CDR3 bases are TGTTCCAGCAGCTTAGCAACAGGGGAGGTGGGAGAGACCCAGTACTTC.

This clone was recorded only once. The V and J genes are TRBV7-3 and TRBJ2-3; 9 bases map to TRBD2. CDR3 length equals 15 residues. Germline CDR1 and CDR2: SGHTA and FQGTGA. The J segment lost 1 base and the V segment lost 3 bases, leaving 2 bases of the junction unmatched. Here the CDR3 DNA reads TGTGCCAGCAGCTTTAGACTAGCGGGCACAGATACGCAGTATTTT. It is translated as CASSFRLAGTDTQYF.

This chain uses TRBV19 with TRBJ1-5; the D gene is possibly TRBD1 (6 bases). Trimming shortened V by 7 bases and J by 3 bases, and 16 bases separated the two germline ends. Germline values: CDR1 LNHDA, CDR2 SQIVND (reference sequence). The CDR3 is 15 amino acids. CDR3 bases: TGTGCCAGTACCTATGGGCAGGGGCCCAATCAGCCCCAGCATTTT. Residues: CASTYGQGPNQPQHF.

This chain links TRBV30 with TRBJ1-2; D unresolved. CDR1 and CDR2 from the germline V gene are GTSNPN and SVGIG (reference sequence). V shed 2 bases and J shed 4 bases, with 14 bases lying between them. CDR3 length: 14 residues. The CDR3 DNA reads TGTGCCTGGAGTAGCGGTTTTGTCGGCTATGGCTACACCTTC. Amino acid sequence: CAWSSGFVGYGYTF.

The chain has TRBV7-3 and TRBJ1-1; 8 bases align to TRBD1. The CDR3 loop spans 15 amino acids. Germline trimming cut 2 bases from V and 3 bases from J; bases unmatched to any gene: 5. Germline CDR1 is SGHTA and CDR2 is FQGTGA. Here the CDR3 DNA reads TGTGCCAGCAGCTTAGTCGGACAGGGACACACTGAAGCTTTCTTT. Its translation is CASSLVGQGHTEAFF.

The CDR3 DNA is TGTGCCAGTAGTGGACCGGGACTAGCGGGGGAGAACACCGGGGAGCTGTTTTTT. Translated, it gives CASSGPGLAGENTGELFF. This chain connects TRBV19 to TRBJ2-2; 14 bases are shared with TRBD2. J lost 1 base, V lost 5 bases, and 6 bases had no gene match. Germline V gene sequence: CDR1 LNHDA, CDR2 SQIVND (reference sequence). The CDR3 sequence is 18 residues long.